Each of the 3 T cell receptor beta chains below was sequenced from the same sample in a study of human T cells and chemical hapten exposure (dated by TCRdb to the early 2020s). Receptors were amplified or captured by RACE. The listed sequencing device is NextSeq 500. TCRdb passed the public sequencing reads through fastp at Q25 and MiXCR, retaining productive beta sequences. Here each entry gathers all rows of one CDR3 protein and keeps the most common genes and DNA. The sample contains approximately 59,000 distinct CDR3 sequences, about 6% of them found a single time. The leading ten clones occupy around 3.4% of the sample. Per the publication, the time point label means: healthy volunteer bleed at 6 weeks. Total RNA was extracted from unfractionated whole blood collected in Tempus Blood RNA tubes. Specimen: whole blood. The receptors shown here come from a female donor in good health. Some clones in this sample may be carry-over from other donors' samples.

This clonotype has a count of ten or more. The CDR3 loop is CASSWGQGNEQFF. For the CDR3, the DNA is TGCGCCAGCAGCTGGGGACAGGGGAATGAGCAGTTCTTC. The chain has TRBV5-1 and TRBJ2-1, with 10 bases that match TRBD1. This CDR3 comprises 13 residues. The germline gives CDR1 SGHRS, CDR2 YFSETQ. The junction had 1 base not matched to a gene; V was cut back by 3 bases and J by 7 bases.

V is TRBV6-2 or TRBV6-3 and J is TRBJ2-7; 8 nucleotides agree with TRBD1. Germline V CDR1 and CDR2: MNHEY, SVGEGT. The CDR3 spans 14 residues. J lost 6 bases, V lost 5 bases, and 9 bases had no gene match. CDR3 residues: CASSPDRATAEQYF. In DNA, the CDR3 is TGTGCCAGCAGTCCGGACAGGGCCACTGCCGAGCAGTACTTC.

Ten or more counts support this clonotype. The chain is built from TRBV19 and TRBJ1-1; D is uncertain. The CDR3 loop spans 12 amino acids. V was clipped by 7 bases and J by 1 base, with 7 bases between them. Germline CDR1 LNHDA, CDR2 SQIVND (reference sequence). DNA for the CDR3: TGTGCCAGTACCGCGGAGAACACTGAAGCTTTCTTT. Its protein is CASTAENTEAFF.